One and the same sample provided the 14 T cell receptor beta chains below, sequenced in a study. A single record per CDR3 protein comes from TCRdb applying MiXCR to the 5' RACE reads. The data contain 55,000 to 70,000 distinct CDR3 sequences, around a quarter of them singletons. The sequencing input was tumor-infiltrating memory CD4+ T cells sorted from the breast tumor. The subset: memory CD4+ T cells, CD4+CD45RO+CD25-. The receptors derive from a female donor with breast cancer.

The genes are TRBV28 and TRBJ2-5; D is perhaps TRBD2 (5 bases). Germline CDR1 and CDR2: MDHEN and SYDVKM. The V and J ends lost 8 bases and 4 bases respectively, with 14 bases between them. This CDR3 region has 13 residues. In nucleotides, the CDR3 is TGTGCCAGCCAGCTTGTGGGGAGAGAGACCCAGTACTTC. Translating it yields CASQLVGRETQYF. Full variable domain (missing parts from reference TRBV28 and TRBJ2-5): DVKVTQSSRYLVKRTGEKVFLECVQDMDHENMFWYRQDPGLGLRLIYFSYDVKMKEKGDIPEGYSVSREKKERFSLILESASTNQTSMYLCASQLVGRETQYFGPGTRLLVL.

The chain couples TRBV5-1 to TRBJ2-1; TRBD2 is a possible D gene (5 bases). V lost 6 bases to trimming and J lost 4 bases, with 17 bases between them. The CDR3 is 15 amino acids. The germline CDR1 and CDR2 sequences are SGHRS and YFSETQ. The CDR3: CASKEDFSGYNEQFF. The CDR3 coding sequence is TGCGCCAGCAAAGAGGACTTTTCCGGGTACAATGAGCAGTTCTTC.

This clonotype came up a few times. This chain links TRBV5-1 with TRBJ1-1; no reliable D call. This CDR3 has 15 amino acids. Germline CDR1 SGHRS, CDR2 YFSETQ. Trimming pared 0 bases from V and 5 bases from J, leaving 14 bases between. The CDR3 region is CASSLATNMGTEAFF. CDR3 DNA: TGCGCCAGCAGCTTGGCGACCAACATGGGAACTGAAGCTTTCTTT.

The chain couples TRBV12-3 or TRBV12-4 to TRBJ1-2; D is unresolved. Trimming shortened V by 6 bases and J by 2 bases, and 10 bases separated the two germline ends. The CDR3 runs 13 residues. The CDR3, as DNA: TGTGCCAGCAGCCGCGGGTGGAACTATGGCTACACCTTC. This translates into CASSRGWNYGYTF.

This chain joins TRBV12-3 or TRBV12-4 and TRBJ2-5; 8 bases fit TRBD2. The CDR3 length is 13 residues. V dropped 3 bases and J dropped 10; count of bases not matched to a gene: 7. CDR3 bases: TGTGCCAGCAGTTTCGGTAGCGGGATCGACCAGTACTTC. This encodes CASSFGSGIDQYF.

This clonotype was counted ten times or more. The chain links TRBV6-5 to TRBJ2-1; D is possibly TRBD1 or TRBD2 (6 bases each). Germline V lookup: CDR1 MNHEY, CDR2 SVGAGI. V was clipped by 2 bases and J by 9 bases, with 17 bases between them. The CDR3 loop spans 15 amino acids. CDR3 region: CASSYGGLKVVEQFF. The CDR3 DNA follows: TGTGCCAGCAGTTACGGGGGGCTTAAGGTCGTTGAGCAGTTCTTC.

This clonotype occurred a few times. The chain employs TRBV20-1 and TRBJ1-1; D is perhaps TRBD1 (6 bases). V shed 3 bases and J shed 11 bases, with 10 bases lying between them. Germline loops: CDR1 DFQATT, CDR2 SNEGSKA (reference sequence). This CDR3 comprises 10 residues. CDR3 coding DNA: TGCAGTGCTAGGGACAGACGGGCTTTCTTT. It translates to CSARDRRAFF.

This clonotype was counted only a few times. The V and J genes are TRBV7-9 and TRBJ2-5; 9 positions match TRBD1. The CDR3 runs to 15 residues. Germline CDR1 is SEHNR and CDR2 is FQNEAQ (reference sequence). The trim removed 2 bases at V and 1 base at J, leaving 2 bases unmatched. The CDR3: CASSLRDRVQETQYF. The CDR3 DNA sequence: TGTGCCAGCAGCTTACGGGACAGGGTCCAAGAGACCCAGTACTTC.

In this sample, this clonotype turned up a few times. This sequence joins TRBV28 and TRBJ1-5; no reliable D call. CDR3 size: 14 residues. V lost 10 bases to trimming and J lost 4 bases, with 17 bases between them. Per the germline V gene, CDR1 is MDHEN and CDR2 is SYDVKM. CDR3 amino acids: CAILDPGVNQPQHF. CDR3 sequence (DNA): TGTGCCATCTTAGATCCGGGAGTAAATCAGCCCCAGCATTTT.

The chain links TRBV27 to TRBJ1-6; D might be TRBD1 (6 bases). CDR3 length equals 14 residues. Trimming took off 9 bases at V and 8 bases at J, with 17 bases between the two ends. Germline V gene lookup returns CDR1 MNHEY and CDR2 SMNVEV (reference sequence). Written as DNA, the CDR3 is TGTGCCAGTTCTAAACAGGGTAGGGATTCACCCCTCCACTTT. This gives the protein CASSKQGRDSPLHF.

In its sample, this clonotype was seen a few times. The gene calls are TRBV7-2 and TRBJ1-1; D remains unclear. V was cut by 5 bases and J by 4 bases, with 8 bases left in between. CDR3 length: 12 amino acids. Germline CDR1 and CDR2: SGHTA and FQGNSA. CDR3 sequence reads: CASSPLTTEAFF. DNA for the CDR3: TGTGCCAGCAGCCCCCTAACCACTGAAGCTTTCTTT.

This rearrangement joins TRBV7-8 to TRBJ2-5, with 11 bases identical to TRBD2. J gave up 4 bases and V 5 bases, and 3 bases lay outside the gene matches. The germline CDR1 and CDR2 sequences are SGHVS and FQNEAQ. This CDR3 spans 14 amino acids. CDR3 sequence (DNA): TGTGCCAGCAGCGGAACTAGCGGGAGAGAGACCCAGTACTTC. Translating gives CASSGTSGRETQYF. Full variable domain (rest looked up from reference TRBV7-8 and TRBJ2-5): GAGVSQSPRYKVAKRGQDVALRCDPISGHVSLFWYQQALGQGPEFLTYFQNEAQLDKSGLPSDRFFAERPEGSVSTLKIQRTQQEDSAVYLCASSGTSGRETQYFGPGTRLLVL.

With respect to this clonotype: Possible read error: a much larger clone is one base away. J is TRBJ2-5 and V is TRBV7-7, with TRBD1 identical over 7 bases. The CDR3 spans 14 residues. CDR1 and CDR2 from the germline V gene are SSHAT and FNYEAQ (reference sequence). CDR3 sequence reads: CASSVGQDGETQYF. In nucleotides, the CDR3 is TGTGCTAGCAGCGTAGGACAGGACGGAGAGACCCAGTACTTC. Full variable domain (outside the CDR3, taken from reference TRBV7-7 and TRBJ2-5): GAGVSQSPRYKVTKRGQDVTLRCDPISSHATLYWYQQALGQGPEFLTYFNYEAQPDKSGLPSDRFSAERPEGSISTLTIQRTEQRDSAMYRCASSVGQDGETQYFGPGTRLLVL.

This clonotype was picked up a small number of times. The rearrangement joins TRBV6-2 or TRBV6-3 to TRBJ2-1; 7 nucleotides match TRBD2. After removal of 6 bases from V and 7 bases from J, the junction contained 12 bases not matched to a gene. CDR3 length equals 15 residues. CDR1 and CDR2 (germline): MNHEY, SVGEGT. The CDR3, as DNA: TGTGCCAGCAGGGAAGCGGGGCCTGGGGGGAATGAGCAGTTCTTC. Protein product: CASREAGPGGNEQFF.